The source of this T cell receptor (beta chain) is a study of CD8 T cell repertoires and HIV-1 epitope variants (dated by TCRdb to 2019 to 2021). With regard to the full study: In separate culture wells, T cells were stimulated with each of twenty-five peptides that represented autologous and known Gag and Nef epitope variants. Control conditions included a CMV, EBV and flu peptide pool, the Ebola AY9 epitope as negative control, and a no-peptide well. The epitopes tested were three Gag epitope families plus Nef HW9 and YT9. An aliquot of 1M T cells was saved as an uncultured baseline condition, separate from the roughly 80 T cell cultures. Running each culture condition in triplicate, except for one peptide done in duplicate, gave a total of approximately 90 T cell cultures. For 10 days the cultures were kept in IMDM with gentamicin, and on days 3 and 7 half of the media was changed with IL-2, IL-7 and IL-15 added. Using the EasySep Human T Cell Enrichment Kit, T cells were enriched and then co-cultured with an equal number of autologous T cell-negative cells acting as antigen-presenting cells.

Broad study findings and their caveats: The assay could identify only TCR beta chains and pointed to proliferation in response to antigen, not to T cell function or cytokine profile. Eight or nine antigen-specific TCR beta clonotypes were identified, and six of them appeared cross-reactive for autologous or known escape epitope variants. About five clonotypes recognized the Nef KF9 family and one the HW9 family, with no responses to the TAALDMSHF plasma variant.

Notes on this clone: The antigen it binds to is not known. Base-call qualities are not available, and no considerably larger clone is one nucleotide away.

Reading the germline V gene (reference sequence) gives CDR1 GTSNPN and CDR2 SVGIG. From the cysteine through the phenylalanine, the CDR3 covers 14 amino acids. Just CDR3 DNA is preserved here, 42 bases in frame from base 1. Cut back by 4 bases and 3 bases, the V and J ends lie 14 bases apart. The EasySep Human CD8+ T Cell Enrichment Kit was used on day 10 to isolate CD8+ T cells from every culture. Sequencing of TCR beta CDR3 regions was performed at survey depth on the immunoSEQ platform. The QIAamp DNA micro kit was used to extract genomic DNA from every cultured and uncultured CD8+ T cell population. On the study's bioinformatics: Samples with fewer than 5,000 productive reads were excluded, resulting in the removal of about 6% of the roughly 75 HIV peptide-stimulated cultures. Sequences were trimmed to CDR3 by a MANAFEST web app, and nonproductive sequences, CDR3s under 5 amino acids, and sequences not starting with C or ending with F/W were removed. For a clonotype to count as antigen-specific, the clonotype had to expand relative to the no-peptide control in at least 2 of 3 replicates at FDR 0.01, and only within one epitope family. A specific clonotype also had to show a frequency at least fivefold higher than in wells stimulated with peptides from other epitope families. TCRdb carries this immuneACCESS record with in-frame sequences only. Its versions omit some clonotypes, under half of them owing to an unresolved V gene in the studies checked, with the rest unexplained. Clonal size and the V and J genes are those of that table, whereas D and trimming came from the DNA. For this sample there are almost 5,500 clones; 55% to 80% appear just once. Under 55% of the sample is held by the ten biggest clonotypes.

Material for sequencing was cultured CD8+ T cells derived from PBMCs. The TCR comes from a male donor with HIV. The chain is encoded by TRBV30 joined to TRBJ2-3, with a tentative D call of TRBD1 or TRBD2, each matching 5 bases. The CDR3 is CAWTSGTLTDTQYF. The DNA is TGTGCCTGGACCTCCGGGACCCTGACAGATACGCAGTATTTT.